The 29 T cell receptor beta chains below were found in one sample sequenced in a study of T cells in Graves' hyperthyroidism and ophthalmopathy. Amplification yielded TCR beta CDR3 regions, with RNA transcripts as the source. The HTBI primer set served for first-round RT-PCR of the TCR CDR3. TCRdb re-derived calls from the multiplex PCR reads in MiXCR, one entry per CDR3 protein. The sample holds roughly 500,000 distinct CDR3 sequences, about 20% seen once. The specimen sequenced was blood. These receptors all stem from a woman in her sixties or seventies with Graves' ophthalmopathy.

Written as DNA, the CDR3 is TGTGCCAGCAGTTATCAGCGATACGAGCAGTACTTC. This gives the protein CASSYQRYEQYF. The gene calls are TRBV6-2 or TRBV6-3 and TRBJ2-7; D is ambiguous. Trimming took 3 bases from V and 4 from J, leaving 7 bases between them. This CDR3 has 12 residues. Germline assignment: CDR1 MNHEY and CDR2 SVGEGT.

This clonotype has just a few counts. This rearrangement joins TRBV12-5 to TRBJ1-1, with D maybe TRBD1 (6 bases). This CDR3 has 17 residues. Germline assignment: CDR1 LGHNT and CDR2 FRNRAP. The germline V and J ends were trimmed by 2 bases and 4 bases, with 20 bases remaining between them. In DNA form, the CDR3 reads TGTGCTAGTGGTTTGTACAGGGTCGACGTGGGGAGCACTGAAGCTTTCTTT. It codes for CASGLYRVDVGSTEAFF.

CDR3 sequence reads: CASSYSGSLNTQYF. CDR3 DNA: TGTGCCAGCAGTTACTCCGGGTCCCTAAATACGCAGTATTTT. This rearrangement joins TRBV6-5 to TRBJ2-3; D ambiguous. The CDR3 contains 14 residues. V lost 0 bases and J lost 7, with 11 bases in between. CDR1 and CDR2 from the germline V gene are MNHEY and SVGAGI.

This chain connects TRBV24-1 to TRBJ2-2; TRBD1 is a possible D gene (6 bases). Germline CDR1 KGHDR, CDR2 SFDVKD. Trimming pared 2 bases from V and 5 bases from J, leaving 8 bases between. The CDR3 length is 14 residues. The CDR3 reads CATSDSGTTGELFF. DNA for the CDR3: TGTGCCACCAGTGATTCGGGGACAACCGGGGAGCTGTTTTTT.

This clonotype was seen a few times. V usage is TRBV4-1 and J usage is TRBJ2-7; 9 bases match TRBD1. V was pared by 5 bases and J by 5 bases, with 10 bases of the junction left unmatched. Per the germline V gene, CDR1 is MGHRA and CDR2 is YSYEKL. The CDR3 is 15 amino acids. The chain's CDR3 is CASSMRDREIHEQYF. The DNA for the CDR3 is TGCGCCAGCAGCATGCGGGACAGGGAGATCCACGAGCAGTACTTC.

V is TRBV4-1 and J is TRBJ2-1; 8 bases match TRBD2. The CDR3 has 18 residues. The J segment lost 3 bases and the V segment lost 4 bases, leaving 14 bases of the junction unmatched. Germline CDR1 and CDR2: MGHRA and YSYEKL. CDR3 nucleotide sequence: TGCGCCAGCAGCCCACCCGTAGGTGCGGGAGGATACTACAATGAGCAGTTCTTC. It translates to CASSPPVGAGGYYNEQFF.

To note about this clonotype: Being one base from a much bigger clone, this may be a read error. V usage is TRBV5-4 and J usage is TRBJ2-1; 8 bases are a match to TRBD2. The CDR3 runs to 18 residues. The V segment lost 0 bases and the J segment 8 bases; nucleotides outside the gene matches: 16. Germline loops: CDR1 SGHNT, CDR2 YYREEE (reference sequence). The CDR3 loop reads CASSLDNRGRRPIDEQFF. The CDR3 region has the DNA TGTGCCAGCAGCTTGGATAATCGCGGGAGGCGTCCTATCGATGAGCAGTTCTTC.

The rearrangement joins TRBV3-1 to TRBJ2-7; D unresolved. The germline CDR1 and CDR2 sequences are LGHDT and YNNKEL (reference sequence). V gave up 3 bases and J gave up 7 bases, with 13 bases separating them. The length of the CDR3 is 13 residues. CDR3: CASSQYSVSEQYF. DNA of the CDR3: TGTGCCAGCAGCCAGTACAGCGTTTCGGAGCAGTACTTC.

This clonotype was seen at least ten times. The V gene is TRBV24-1, the J gene TRBJ1-2, with D tentatively TRBD1 (5 bases). Germline CDR1 is KGHDR and CDR2 is SFDVKD. Trimming left V 5 bases short and J 9 bases short, with 15 bases between. This CDR3 region has 13 residues. CDR3 DNA sequence: TGTGCCACCAGTGGCCCGGGACTCTCAAGCTACACCTTC. It encodes CATSGPGLSSYTF.

This chain joins TRBV25-1 and TRBJ1-6; D gene uncertain. Trimming stripped 5 bases from V and 8 bases from J, with 10 bases between. The V gene's germline CDR1 is MGHDK and CDR2 SYGVNS. The CDR3 sequence is 13 residues long. This chain's CDR3 is CASSSTADSPLHF. In nucleotides, the CDR3 is TGTGCCAGCAGTTCCACGGCCGATTCACCCCTCCACTTT. The entire variable domain, with the rest obtained from reference TRBV25-1 and TRBJ1-6, is as follows: EADIYQTPRYLVIGTGKKITLECSQTMGHDKMYWYQQDPGMELHLIHYSYGVNSTEKGDLSSESTVSRIRTEHFPLTLESARPSHTSQYLCASSSTADSPLHFGNGTRLTVT.

The chain recombines TRBV7-9 with TRBJ2-7, with D uncertain. The germline V gene encodes CDR1 SEHNR and CDR2 FQNEAQ (reference sequence). The CDR3 is 13 residues long. Trimming cost V 1 base and J 6 bases, with 10 bases left between them. DNA of the CDR3: TGTGCCAGCAGCTTAGTAGTTCCAGGCGAGCAGTACTTC. This sequence encodes CASSLVVPGEQYF.

The rearrangement links TRBV6-1 to TRBJ1-5, with no clear D. V was cut by 5 bases and J by 1 base, with 9 bases left in between. The CDR3 consists of 14 residues. The germline V gene encodes CDR1 MNHNS and CDR2 SASEGT. The CDR3 coding sequence is TGTGCCAGCAGTACCCCCGGGAGCAATCAGCCCCAGCATTTT. Its protein is CASSTPGSNQPQHF.

The chain uses TRBV5-1 and TRBJ2-1; a possible D gene is TRBD2 (6 bases). V was trimmed by 5 bases and J by 7 bases, leaving 13 bases between them. CDR3 length equals 13 residues. Per the germline V gene, CDR1 is SGHRS and CDR2 is YFSETQ. The CDR3 nucleotides are TGCGCCAGCAGACTGAGCGGAGGGAATGAGCAGTTCTTC. This gives the protein CASRLSGGNEQFF.

In its sample, this clonotype was seen a few times. This chain links TRBV6-5 with TRBJ1-5; D possibly corresponds to TRBD1 (6 bases). The CDR3 consists of 15 residues. Germline V CDR1 and CDR2: MNHEY, SVGAGI. V lost 2 bases and J lost 5, with 13 bases in between. The CDR3 DNA reads as TGTGCCAGCAGTTACGGGGCACAGGGCGATCAGCCCCAGCATTTT. Its translation is CASSYGAQGDQPQHF.

This clonotype was observed at least ten times. The chain joins TRBV28 to TRBJ1-5, with D maybe TRBD1 (5 bases). Germline V gene sequence: CDR1 MDHEN, CDR2 SYDVKM. Between the trimmed V and J ends, which lost 8 bases and 5 bases, there was a span of 16 bases. The CDR3 is 14 amino acids. CDR3 sequence reads: CASRVEGLDQPQHF. DNA of the CDR3: TGTGCCAGCCGTGTGGAGGGGCTGGATCAGCCCCAGCATTTT.

The chain combines TRBV5-1 with TRBJ2-2, with D unclear. From germline, CDR1 is SGHRS and CDR2 YFSETQ. This CDR3 contains 15 residues. V was cut by 4 bases and J by 1 base, with 11 bases left in between. The CDR3 coding sequence is TGCGCCAGCAGCCTCCCGAGGAGGAACACCGGGGAGCTGTTTTTT. It translates to CASSLPRRNTGELFF.

The sample holds many counts of this clonotype. The chain is built from TRBV20-1 and TRBJ2-3, with 10 bases that match TRBD2. CDR3 length equals 14 residues. Unmatched junction bases numbered 6, after V lost 5 bases and J lost 4 bases. The germline CDR1 and CDR2 sequences are DFQATT and SNEGSKA (reference sequence). The CDR3 here is CSAYSSGSPDTQYF. CDR3 bases: TGCAGTGCTTATTCTAGCGGGAGCCCAGATACGCAGTATTTT.

This clonotype was counted ten times or more. V is TRBV2 and J is TRBJ1-4; 9 bases align to TRBD1. The germline V gene encodes CDR1 SNHLY and CDR2 FYNNEI. This CDR3 comprises 17 residues. Trimming cost V 0 bases and J 0 bases; bases outside gene matches: 2. CDR3 residues: CASSEAGQGATNEKLFF. The CDR3 DNA follows: TGTGCCAGCAGTGAAGCGGGACAGGGCGCAACTAATGAAAAACTGTTTTTT.

This clonotype was detected ten times or more. The chain recombines TRBV7-2 with TRBJ2-7; 8 bases align to TRBD1. Per the germline V gene, CDR1 is SGHTA and CDR2 is FQGNSA. This CDR3 is built from 14 residues. The J segment lost 3 bases and the V segment lost 3 bases, leaving 4 bases of the junction unmatched. CDR3 nucleotides: TGTGCCAGCAGCTTCCCCGGGACAGGCTACGAGCAGTACTTC. Protein sequence: CASSFPGTGYEQYF.

In its sample, this clonotype was seen many times. This chain connects TRBV11-2 to TRBJ2-5; D remains ambiguous. Trimming stripped 5 bases from V and 9 bases from J, with 22 bases between. Germline CDR1 SGHAT, CDR2 FQNNGV. CDR3 length: 15 residues. The CDR3 nucleotides read TGTGCCAGCAGCCCAACTCCCGGGCCTTTATTGGCCCAGTACTTC. Its protein product is CASSPTPGPLLAQYF.

The chain uses TRBV5-1 and TRBJ2-5; D might be TRBD1 or TRBD2, each matching 6 bases. Germline CDR1 reads SGHRS; CDR2 reads YFSETQ. The V and J ends lost 2 bases and 5 bases respectively, with 13 bases between them. The CDR3 consists of 14 residues. Written as DNA, the CDR3 is TGCGCCAGCAGCTTTAGCAGGGGAGGTGAGACCCAGTACTTC. It specifies CASSFSRGGETQYF.

About this clonotype: A much larger clone differs by one base, so this may be a read error. The V call is TRBV28, the J call TRBJ2-7; no reliable D call. Per the germline V gene, CDR1 is MDHEN and CDR2 is SYDVKM. The length of the CDR3 is 14 residues. The CDR3 DNA is TGTGCCAGCACCTTGGGCGCGGTTTCCTGCGAGCAGTACTTC. This sequence encodes CASTLGAVSCEQYF.

This rearrangement joins TRBV30 to TRBJ1-4; 9 bases are a match to TRBD1. V lost 5 bases and J lost 5; bases outside the gene matches: 15. CDR1 is GTSNPN, CDR2 SVGIG, per germline (reference sequence). The CDR3 is 17 amino acids. This chain's CDR3 is CAWGTGRSPQLNEKLFF. The DNA for the CDR3 is TGTGCCTGGGGGACAGGGCGATCCCCGCAACTAAATGAAAAACTGTTTTTT.

This clonotype was detected a few times. The V call is TRBV18, the J call TRBJ2-5, with D possibly being TRBD2 (6 bases). This CDR3 comprises 15 residues. Trimming removed 3 bases at V and 4 bases at J, with 15 bases between. Germline assignment: CDR1 KGHSH and CDR2 LQKENI. As DNA, the CDR3 is TGTGCCAGCTCACCGCCTCGGGAGAGGGGAGAGACCCAGTACTTC. Amino acid sequence: CASSPPRERGETQYF.

The rearrangement uses TRBV6-5 and TRBJ2-7; D gene ambiguous. Trimming took 0 bases from V and 2 from J, leaving 11 bases between them. CDR3 length: 15 amino acids. Germline V gives CDR1 MNHEY, CDR2 SVGAGI. The CDR3 is CASSYSPGNTYEQYF. The CDR3 region has the DNA TGTGCCAGCAGTTACTCGCCAGGCAACACCTACGAGCAGTACTTC.

The sample holds many counts of this clonotype. The chain is built from TRBV3-1 and TRBJ2-2; no clear D. Germline assignment: CDR1 LGHDT and CDR2 YNNKEL (reference sequence). CDR3 length: 15 amino acids. The ends were cut back, 1 base at V and 1 base at J, with 7 bases in the middle. CDR3 in DNA: TGTGCCAGCAGCCAAGTTCAGATGAACACCGGGGAGCTGTTTTTT. Residues: CASSQVQMNTGELFF.

A few counts support this clonotype. V usage is TRBV12-3 or TRBV12-4 and J usage is TRBJ1-1; a possible D gene is TRBD1 (5 bases). The CDR3 has 13 amino acids. V was cut by 6 bases and J by 1 base, with 9 bases left in between. DNA of the CDR3: TGTGCCAGCAGATGGGGGTCGAACACTGAAGCTTTCTTT. Its translation: CASRWGSNTEAFF.

The chain joins TRBV6-1 to TRBJ1-2; TRBD1 aligns across 7 bases. Losses at the gene ends were 2 bases for V and 2 bases for J; bases not matched to a gene: 11. From germline, CDR1 is MNHNS and CDR2 SASEGT. The CDR3 sequence is 17 residues long. DNA of the CDR3: TGTGCCAGCAGTGAACCCACAGGGGCCGCTAGCAACTATGGCTACACCTTC. It codes for CASSEPTGAASNYGYTF.

The table lists this clonotype with a few counts. The chain couples TRBV29-1 to TRBJ2-3, with a possible D match to TRBD1 (6 bases). The CDR3 totals 15 residues. Germline V CDR1 and CDR2: SQVTM, ANQGSEA. Trimming took 7 bases from V and 0 from J, leaving 17 bases between them. The CDR3 DNA is TGCAGCGCATTAGGACAGAAAACTAGCACAGATACGCAGTATTTT. Its translation is CSALGQKTSTDTQYF.